This TCR beta chain emerged from a study of blood T cell repertoires in COVID-19. V was cut by 2 bases and J by 4 bases, with 11 bases left in between. The CDR3 extends over 14 amino acids. The germline V gene has CDR1 MDHEN and CDR2 SYDVKM. Profiling relied on immunoSEQ multiplex PCR, and the TCRdb table lists in-frame clones only, not all of them. The sample lists 150,000 or so clones, about 80% occurring once. The genes are TRBV28 and TRBJ2-5; tentatively, D is TRBD2 (6 bases). The source of this sequence is a woman in her fifties or sixties who had recovered from COVID-19. Sequenced sample: PBMCs or T cells enriched from blood (not recorded which). In DNA, the CDR3 is TGTGCCAGCAGTTTACGCGGGATCGCAGAGACCCAGTACTTC. Translated, it gives CASSLRGIAETQYF.